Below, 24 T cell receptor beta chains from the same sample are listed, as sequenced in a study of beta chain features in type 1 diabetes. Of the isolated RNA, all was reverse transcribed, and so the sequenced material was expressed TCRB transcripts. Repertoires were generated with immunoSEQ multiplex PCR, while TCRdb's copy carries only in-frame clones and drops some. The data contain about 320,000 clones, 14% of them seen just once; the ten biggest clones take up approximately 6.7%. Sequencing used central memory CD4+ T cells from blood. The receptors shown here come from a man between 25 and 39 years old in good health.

The CDR3 DNA follows: TGTGCCAGCAGCCAAGGTCCGCCCAGGGTCACTGAAGCTTTCTTT. This encodes CASSQGPPRVTEAFF. V usage is TRBV14 and J usage is TRBJ1-1; maybe TRBD1 (5 bases). V gave up 1 base and J gave up 4 bases, with 13 bases separating them. In germline, CDR1 is SGHDN, CDR2 FVKESK. The CDR3 totals 15 residues.

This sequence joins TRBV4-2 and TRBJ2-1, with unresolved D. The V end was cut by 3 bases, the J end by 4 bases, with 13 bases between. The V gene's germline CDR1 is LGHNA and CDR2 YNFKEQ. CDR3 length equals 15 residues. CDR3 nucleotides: TGTGCCAGCAGCCAGGCTAGGGCCGTGTACAATGAGCAGTTCTTC. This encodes CASSQARAVYNEQFF.

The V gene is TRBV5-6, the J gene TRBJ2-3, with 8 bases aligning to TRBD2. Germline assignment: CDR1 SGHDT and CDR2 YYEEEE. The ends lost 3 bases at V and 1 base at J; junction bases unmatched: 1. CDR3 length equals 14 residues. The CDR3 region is CASSSGLGTDTQYF. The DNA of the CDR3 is TGTGCCAGCAGCTCGGGACTAGGCACAGATACGCAGTATTTT.

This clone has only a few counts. The CDR3 loop reads CASSPPGLSGNTIYF. The CDR3, as DNA: TGTGCCAGCAGCCCTCCTGGGCTGTCTGGAAACACCATATATTTT. The chain joins TRBV7-9 to TRBJ1-3; D not certain. Germline V gene lookup returns CDR1 SEHNR and CDR2 FQNEAQ (reference sequence). The germline V and J ends were trimmed by 5 bases and 1 base, with 12 bases remaining between them. This CDR3 is 15 amino acids long.

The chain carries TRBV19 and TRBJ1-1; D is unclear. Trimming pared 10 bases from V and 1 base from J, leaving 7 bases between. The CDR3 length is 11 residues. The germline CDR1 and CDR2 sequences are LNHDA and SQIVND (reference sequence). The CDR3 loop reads CATSKNTEAFF. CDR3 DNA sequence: TGTGCCACATCGAAGAACACTGAAGCTTTCTTT.

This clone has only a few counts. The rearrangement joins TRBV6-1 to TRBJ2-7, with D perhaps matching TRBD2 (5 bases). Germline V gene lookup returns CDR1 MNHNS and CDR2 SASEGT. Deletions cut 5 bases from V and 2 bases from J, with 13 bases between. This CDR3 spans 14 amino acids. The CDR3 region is CASSTMRAPYEQYV. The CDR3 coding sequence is TGTGCCAGCAGTACCATGAGGGCCCCCTACGAGCAGTACGTC.

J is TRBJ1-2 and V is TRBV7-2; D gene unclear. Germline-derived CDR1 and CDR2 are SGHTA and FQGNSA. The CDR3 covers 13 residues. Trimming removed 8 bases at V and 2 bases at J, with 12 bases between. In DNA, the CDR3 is TGTGCCAGCCGGGTGGCCACCAACTATGGCTACACCTTC. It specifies CASRVATNYGYTF.

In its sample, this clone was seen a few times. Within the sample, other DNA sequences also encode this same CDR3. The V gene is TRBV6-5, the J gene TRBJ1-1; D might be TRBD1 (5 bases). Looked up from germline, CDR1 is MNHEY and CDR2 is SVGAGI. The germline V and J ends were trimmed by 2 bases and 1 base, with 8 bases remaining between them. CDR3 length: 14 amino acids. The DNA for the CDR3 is TGTGCCAGCAGTTACCTTGGACAGAACACTGAAGCTTTCTTT. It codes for CASSYLGQNTEAFF.

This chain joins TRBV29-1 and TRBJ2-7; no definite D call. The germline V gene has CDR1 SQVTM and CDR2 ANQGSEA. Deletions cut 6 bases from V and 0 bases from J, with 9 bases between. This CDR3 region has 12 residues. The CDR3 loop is CSVRVGSYEQYF. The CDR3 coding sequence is TGCAGCGTCCGTGTGGGCTCCTACGAGCAGTACTTC.

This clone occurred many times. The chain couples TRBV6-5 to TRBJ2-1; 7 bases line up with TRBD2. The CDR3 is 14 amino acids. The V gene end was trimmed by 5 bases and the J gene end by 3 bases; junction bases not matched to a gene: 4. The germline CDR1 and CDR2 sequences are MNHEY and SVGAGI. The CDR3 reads CASSIASGYNEQFF. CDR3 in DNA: TGTGCCAGCAGTATAGCTAGCGGCTACAATGAGCAGTTCTTC.

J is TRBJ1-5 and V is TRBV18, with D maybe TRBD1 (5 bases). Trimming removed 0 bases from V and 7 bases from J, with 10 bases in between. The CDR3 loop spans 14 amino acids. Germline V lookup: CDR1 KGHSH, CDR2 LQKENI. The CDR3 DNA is TGTGCCAGCTCACCACCCGGGGGGAAGCAGCCCCAGCATTTT. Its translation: CASSPPGGKQPQHF.

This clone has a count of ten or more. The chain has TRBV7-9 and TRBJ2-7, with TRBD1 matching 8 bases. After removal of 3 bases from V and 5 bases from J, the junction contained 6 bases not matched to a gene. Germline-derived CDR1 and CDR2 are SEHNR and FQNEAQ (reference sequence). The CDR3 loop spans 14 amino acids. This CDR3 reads CASSFRTGKNEQYV. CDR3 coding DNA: TGTGCCAGCAGCTTCAGGACAGGGAAGAACGAGCAGTACGTC.

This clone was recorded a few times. The CDR3 DNA reads as TGCGCCAGCAGCTTGACCGGACAGCGAATCGGCTACACCTTC. Translation: CASSLTGQRIGYTF. J is TRBJ1-2 and V is TRBV5-1; D perhaps matches TRBD1 (6 bases). The CDR3 length is 14 residues. Germline V gene data show CDR1 as SGHRS and CDR2 as YFSETQ. The V end was cut by 1 base, the J end by 8 bases, with 15 bases between.

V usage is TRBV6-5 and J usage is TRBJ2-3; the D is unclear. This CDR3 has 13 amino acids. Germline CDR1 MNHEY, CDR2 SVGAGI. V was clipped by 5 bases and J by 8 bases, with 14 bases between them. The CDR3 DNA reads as TGTGCCAGCAGTGGAGACTCTCCTCCTACGCAGTATTTT. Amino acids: CASSGDSPPTQYF.

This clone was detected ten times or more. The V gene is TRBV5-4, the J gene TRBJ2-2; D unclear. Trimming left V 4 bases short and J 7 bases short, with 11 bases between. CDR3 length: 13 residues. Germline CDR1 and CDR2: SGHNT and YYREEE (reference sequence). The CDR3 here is CASSPPGVGELFF. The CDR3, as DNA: TGTGCCAGCAGCCCGCCCGGTGTCGGGGAGCTGTTTTTT.

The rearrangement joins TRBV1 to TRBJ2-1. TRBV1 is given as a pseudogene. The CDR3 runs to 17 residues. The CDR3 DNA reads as TGCACCAGCAGCCAATCAGGCGCGAGGGGTCCTGCCCATGAGCAGTTCTTC. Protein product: CTSSQSGARGPAHEQFF.

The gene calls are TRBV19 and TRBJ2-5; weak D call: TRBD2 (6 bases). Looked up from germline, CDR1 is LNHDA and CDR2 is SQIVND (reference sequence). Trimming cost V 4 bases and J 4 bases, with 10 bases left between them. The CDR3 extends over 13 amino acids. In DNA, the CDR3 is TGTGCCAGTAGTAGACGGGAGTCAGAGACCCAGTACTTC. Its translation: CASSRRESETQYF.

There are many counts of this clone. The DNA of the CDR3 is TGTGCCAGCAGCTCCGGACAGGGGAGCTATGGCTACACCTTC. It yields the protein CASSSGQGSYGYTF. The chain joins TRBV7-9 to TRBJ1-2, with 9 bases that match TRBD1. Germline CDR1 and CDR2: SEHNR and FQNEAQ (reference sequence). This CDR3 is built from 14 residues. The V gene end was trimmed by 4 bases and the J gene end by 4 bases; junction bases not matched to a gene: 4.

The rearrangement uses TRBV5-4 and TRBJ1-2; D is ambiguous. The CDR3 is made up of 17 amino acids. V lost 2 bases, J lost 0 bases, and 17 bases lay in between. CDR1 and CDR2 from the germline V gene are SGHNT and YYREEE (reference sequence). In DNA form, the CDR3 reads TGTGCCAGCAGCTTATACGCAAAGGATCCAGCTAACTATGGCTACACCTTC. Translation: CASSLYAKDPANYGYTF.

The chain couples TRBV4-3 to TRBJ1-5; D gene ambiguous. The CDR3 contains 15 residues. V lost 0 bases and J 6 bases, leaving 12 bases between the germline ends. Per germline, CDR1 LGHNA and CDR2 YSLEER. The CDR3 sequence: CASSQDIAGRQPQHF. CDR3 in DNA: TGCGCCAGCAGCCAAGATATAGCGGGCCGTCAGCCCCAGCATTTT.

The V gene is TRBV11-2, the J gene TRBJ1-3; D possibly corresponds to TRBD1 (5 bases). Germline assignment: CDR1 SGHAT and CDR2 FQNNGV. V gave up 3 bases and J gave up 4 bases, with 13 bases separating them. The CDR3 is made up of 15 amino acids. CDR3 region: CASSLLRTLGNTIYF. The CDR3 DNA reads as TGTGCCAGCAGCTTGTTACGGACATTGGGAAACACCATATATTTT.

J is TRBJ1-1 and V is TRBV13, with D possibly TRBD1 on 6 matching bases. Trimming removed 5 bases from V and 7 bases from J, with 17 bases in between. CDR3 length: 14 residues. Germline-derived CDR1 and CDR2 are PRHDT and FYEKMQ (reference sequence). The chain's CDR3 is CASSHRSGAREAFF. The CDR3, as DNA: TGTGCCAGCAGCCACCGGTCGGGGGCGCGTGAAGCTTTCTTT.

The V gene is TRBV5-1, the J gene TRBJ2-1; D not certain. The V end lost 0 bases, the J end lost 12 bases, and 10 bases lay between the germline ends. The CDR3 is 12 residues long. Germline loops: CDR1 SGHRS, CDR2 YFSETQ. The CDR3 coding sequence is TGCGCCAGCAGCTTGGGGGGAAAGGGGCAGTTCTTC. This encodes CASSLGGKGQFF.

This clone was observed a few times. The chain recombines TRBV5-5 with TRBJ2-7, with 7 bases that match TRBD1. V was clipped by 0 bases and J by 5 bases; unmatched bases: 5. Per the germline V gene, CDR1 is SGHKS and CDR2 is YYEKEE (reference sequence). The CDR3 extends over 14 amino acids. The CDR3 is CASSLGQGWNEQYF. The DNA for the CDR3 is TGTGCCAGCAGCTTGGGACAGGGATGGAACGAGCAGTACTTC.